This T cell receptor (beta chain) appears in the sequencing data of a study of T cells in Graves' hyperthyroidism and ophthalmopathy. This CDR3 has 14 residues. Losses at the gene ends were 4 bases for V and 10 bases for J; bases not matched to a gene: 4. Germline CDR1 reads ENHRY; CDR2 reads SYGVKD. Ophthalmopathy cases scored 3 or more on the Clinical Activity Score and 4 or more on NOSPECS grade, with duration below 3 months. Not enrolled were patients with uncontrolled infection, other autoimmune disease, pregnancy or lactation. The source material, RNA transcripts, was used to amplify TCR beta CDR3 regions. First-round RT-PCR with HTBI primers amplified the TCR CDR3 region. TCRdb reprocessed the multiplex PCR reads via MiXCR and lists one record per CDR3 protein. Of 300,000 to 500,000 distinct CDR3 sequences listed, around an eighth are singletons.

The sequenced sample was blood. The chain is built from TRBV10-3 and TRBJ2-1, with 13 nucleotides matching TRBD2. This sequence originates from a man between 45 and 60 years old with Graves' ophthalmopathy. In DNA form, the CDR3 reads TGTGCCATCAGTGGACTAGCGGGAGGAGGGGAGCAGTTCTTC. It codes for CAISGLAGGGEQFF.